Listed below are T cell receptor beta chains from one sample, sequenced in a study of technical replicates of blood from a few donors. Clones were sequenced by immunoSEQ multiplex PCR, and TCRdb holds only the in-frame ones, with some missing. The sample includes approximately 80,000 clones, nearly 98% of them seen just once. Sequencing was done on a sample of T cells isolated from PBMCs. These receptors all come from a human donor in good health. CDR3s include the opening cysteine and the closing phenylalanine or tryptophan. The order of the fields is CDR3 protein, CDR3 DNA, V gene, clone size, J gene, D gene. The D gene is left open where the match is weak. Size is stated for part of the rows, as once, few or many counts, or as a class when the clone is expanded.

CASSYSRSLLGEQYF TGTGCCAGCAGTTACTCGCGCTCCTTACTCGGCGAGCAGTACTTC TRBV6-5 . TRBJ2-7 .
CASSLDAGLGANVLTF TGTGCCAGCAGCTTAGATGCGGGGCTTGGGGCCAACGTCCTGACTTTC TRBV13 . TRBJ2-6 .
CASSGLGIWETQYF TGTGCCAGCAGCGGACTAGGGATTTGGGAGACCCAGTACTTC TRBV2 . TRBJ2-5 TRBD2
CASGRVLGDTQYF TGTGCCAGTGGGCGGGTTCTAGGGGATACGCAGTATTTT TRBV28 once TRBJ2-3 .
CASSSPTGLATAGANVLTF TGCGCCAGCAGCTCCCCCACGGGCCTAGCCACCGCTGGGGCCAACGTCCTGACTTTC TRBV5-1 . TRBJ2-6 .
CASRPRLNPQETQYF TGTGCCAGCAGACCCCGACTAAACCCCCAAGAGACCCAGTACTTC TRBV6-5 . TRBJ2-5 .
CASSLEAHQHF TGTGCCAGCAGTTTAGAGGCGCATCAGCATTTT TRBV28 . TRBJ1-5 .
CASTAPSNRALNYGYTF TGTGCCAGCACCGCACCCAGTAACAGGGCCCTTAACTATGGCTACACCTTC TRBV2 . TRBJ1-2 .
CASSFRTHRDTGTDTQYF TGCGCCAGCAGCTTCCGAACCCACCGGGACACTGGCACAGATACGCAGTATTTT TRBV5-1 . TRBJ2-3 .
CASSLAPPSGSSYEQYF TGTGCCAGCAGCTTAGCCCCCCCGAGCGGGAGCTCCTACGAGCAGTACTTC TRBV7-2 . TRBJ2-7 TRBD2
CASKRGTGVGTEAFF TGTGCCAGCAAGAGGGGAACAGGGGTTGGCACTGAAGCTTTCTTT TRBV6-5 once TRBJ1-1 TRBD1
CASSQDRDEQFF TGCGCCAGCAGCCAAGATCGGGATGAGCAGTTCTTC TRBV4-1 . TRBJ2-1 .
CASSLGGSNEKLFF TGTGCCAGCAGCTTAGGGGGCAGTAATGAAAAACTGTTTTTT TRBV7-9 . TRBJ1-4 .
CASSFGTGGTRWFF TGCGCCAGCAGCTTTGGGACAGGGGGAACTAGGTGGTTCTTC TRBV5-1 . TRBJ2-1 TRBD1
CASSLLAGGTTDTQYF TGTGCCAGCAGCTTACTGGCGGGGGGCACCACAGATACGCAGTATTTT TRBV11-3 . TRBJ2-3 TRBD2
CASSIVGWGQGYNEQYF TGTGCCAGTAGTATCGTTGGTTGGGGACAGGGGTACAACGAGCAGTACTTC TRBV19 . TRBJ2-7 TRBD1
CASRLAGTDTQYF TGTGCCAGCAGACTAGCGGGGACAGATACGCAGTATTTT TRBV25-1 . TRBJ2-3 TRBD2
CASSPADRGGNEQYF TGTGCCAGCAGTCCCGCGGACAGGGGAGGCAACGAGCAGTACTTC TRBV27 . TRBJ2-7 TRBD1